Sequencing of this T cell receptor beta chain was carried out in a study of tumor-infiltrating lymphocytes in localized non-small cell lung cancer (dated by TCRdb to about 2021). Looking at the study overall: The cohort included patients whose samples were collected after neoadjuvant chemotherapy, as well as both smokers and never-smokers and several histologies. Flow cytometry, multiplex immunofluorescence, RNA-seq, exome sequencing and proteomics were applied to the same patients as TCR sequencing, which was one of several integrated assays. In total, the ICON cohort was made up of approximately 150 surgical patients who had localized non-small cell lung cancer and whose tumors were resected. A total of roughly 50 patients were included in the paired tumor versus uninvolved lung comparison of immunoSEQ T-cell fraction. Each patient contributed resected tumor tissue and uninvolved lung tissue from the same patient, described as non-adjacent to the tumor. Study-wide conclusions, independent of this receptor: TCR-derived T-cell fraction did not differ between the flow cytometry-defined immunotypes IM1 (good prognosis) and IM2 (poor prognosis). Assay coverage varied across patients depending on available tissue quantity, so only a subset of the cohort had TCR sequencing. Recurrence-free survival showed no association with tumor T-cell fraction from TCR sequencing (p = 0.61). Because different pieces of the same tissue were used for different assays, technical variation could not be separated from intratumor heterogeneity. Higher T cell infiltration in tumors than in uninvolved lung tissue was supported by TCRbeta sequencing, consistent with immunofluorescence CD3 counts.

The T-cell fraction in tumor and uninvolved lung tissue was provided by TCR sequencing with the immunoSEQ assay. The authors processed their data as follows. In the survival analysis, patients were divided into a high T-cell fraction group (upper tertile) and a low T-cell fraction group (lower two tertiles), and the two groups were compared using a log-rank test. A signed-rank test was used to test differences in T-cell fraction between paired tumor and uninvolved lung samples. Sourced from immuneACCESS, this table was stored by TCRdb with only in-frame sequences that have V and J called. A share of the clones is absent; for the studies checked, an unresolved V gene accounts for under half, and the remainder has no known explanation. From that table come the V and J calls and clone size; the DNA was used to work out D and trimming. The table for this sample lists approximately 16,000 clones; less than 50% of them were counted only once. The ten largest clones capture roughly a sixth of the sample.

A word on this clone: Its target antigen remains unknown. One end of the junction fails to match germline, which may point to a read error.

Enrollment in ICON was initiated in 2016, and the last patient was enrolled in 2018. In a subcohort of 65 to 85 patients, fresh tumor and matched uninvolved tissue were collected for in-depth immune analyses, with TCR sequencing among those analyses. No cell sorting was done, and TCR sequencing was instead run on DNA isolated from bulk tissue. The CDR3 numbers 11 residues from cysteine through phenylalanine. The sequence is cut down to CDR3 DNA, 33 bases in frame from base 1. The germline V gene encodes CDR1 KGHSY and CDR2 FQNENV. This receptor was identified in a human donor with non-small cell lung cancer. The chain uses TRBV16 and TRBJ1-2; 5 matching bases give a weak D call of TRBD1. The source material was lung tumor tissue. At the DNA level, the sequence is TGTGCCAGCAGCCAAGGCGGGACGAGGGCCTTC. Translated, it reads CASSQGGTRAF.